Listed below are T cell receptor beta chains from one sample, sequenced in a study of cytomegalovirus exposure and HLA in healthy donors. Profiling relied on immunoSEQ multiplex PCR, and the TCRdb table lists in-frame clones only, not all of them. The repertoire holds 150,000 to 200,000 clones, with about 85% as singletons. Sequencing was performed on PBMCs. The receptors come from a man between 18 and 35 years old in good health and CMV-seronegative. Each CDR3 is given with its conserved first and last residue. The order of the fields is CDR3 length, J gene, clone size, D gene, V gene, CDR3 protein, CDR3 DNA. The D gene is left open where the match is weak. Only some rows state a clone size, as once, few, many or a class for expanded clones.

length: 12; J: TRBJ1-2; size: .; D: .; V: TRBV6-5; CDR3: CASSEAHLGYTF; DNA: TGTGCCAGCAGTGAAGCTCATCTTGGCTACACCTTC
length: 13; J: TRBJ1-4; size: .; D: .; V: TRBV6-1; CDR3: CASSEQTNEKLFF; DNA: TGTGCCAGCAGTGAACAGACTAATGAAAAACTGTTTTTT
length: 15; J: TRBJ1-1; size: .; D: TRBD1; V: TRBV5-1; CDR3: CASSLTGQGNTEAFF; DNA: TGCGCCAGCAGCTTGACTGGACAGGGGAACACTGAAGCTTTCTTT
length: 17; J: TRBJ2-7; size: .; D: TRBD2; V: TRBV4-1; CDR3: CASSEGVSGSLIYEQYF; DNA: TGCGCCAGCAGCGAAGGGGTTAGCGGGAGTCTTATCTACGAGCAGTACTTC
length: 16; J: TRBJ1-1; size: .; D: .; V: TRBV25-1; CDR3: CASSDPRGGMNTEAFF; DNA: TGTGCCAGCAGTGACCCCCGCGGGGGTATGAACACTGAAGCTTTCTTT
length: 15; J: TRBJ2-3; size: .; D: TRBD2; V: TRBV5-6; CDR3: CASSPGLAGTDTQYF; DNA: TGTGCCAGCAGCCCGGGACTAGCGGGGACCGATACGCAGTATTTT
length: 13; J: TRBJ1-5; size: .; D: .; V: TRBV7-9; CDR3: CARTSRGNQPQHF; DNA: TGTGCCAGAACCTCCAGGGGCAATCAGCCCCAGCATTTT
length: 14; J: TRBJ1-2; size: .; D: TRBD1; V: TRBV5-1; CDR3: CASSLGQGNWGYTF; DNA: TGCGCCAGCAGCCTTGGACAGGGAAATTGGGGCTACACCTTC
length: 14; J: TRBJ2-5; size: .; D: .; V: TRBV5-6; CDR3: CASTLFDRPETQYF; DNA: TGTGCCAGCACCCTTTTCGACAGGCCGGAGACCCAGTACTTC
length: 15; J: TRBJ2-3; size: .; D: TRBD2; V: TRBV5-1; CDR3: CASSLAGGPSDTQYF; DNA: TGCGCCAGCAGCCTAGCGGGAGGGCCCTCAGATACGCAGTATTTT
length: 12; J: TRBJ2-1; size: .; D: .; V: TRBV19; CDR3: CASIGLASEQFF; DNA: TGTGCCAGTATCGGTCTAGCGAGTGAGCAGTTCTTC
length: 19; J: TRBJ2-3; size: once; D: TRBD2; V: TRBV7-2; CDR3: CASSLGTYFAGGPEDTQYF; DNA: TGTGCCAGCAGCTTAGGGACCTATTTTGCGGGAGGGCCGGAAGATACGCAGTATTTT
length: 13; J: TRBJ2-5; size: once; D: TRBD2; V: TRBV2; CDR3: CASSGGLKETQYF; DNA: TGTGCCAGCAGTGGGGGACTAAAAGAGACCCAGTACTTC
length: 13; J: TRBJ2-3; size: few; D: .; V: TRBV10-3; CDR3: CAVTGGPTDTQYF; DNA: TGTGCCGTCACTGGCGGGCCCACAGATACGCAGTATTTT
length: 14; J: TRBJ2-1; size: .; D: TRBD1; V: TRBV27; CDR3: CASSLGQGSNEQFF; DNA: TGTGCCAGCAGTTTGGGACAGGGAAGCAATGAGCAGTTCTTC
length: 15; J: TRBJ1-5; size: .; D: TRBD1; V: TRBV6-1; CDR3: CASSDRGQRNQPQHF; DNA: TGTGCCAGCAGTGACCGGGGACAGCGTAATCAGCCCCAGCATTTT
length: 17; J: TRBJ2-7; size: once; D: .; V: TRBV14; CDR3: CASSHSSGYFFSYEQYF; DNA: TGTGCCAGCAGCCATTCGTCAGGTTATTTCTTCTCCTACGAGCAGTACTTC
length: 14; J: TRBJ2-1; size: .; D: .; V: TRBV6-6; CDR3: CASSYSEGYNEQFF; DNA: TGTGCCAGCAGTTACTCAGAGGGATACAATGAGCAGTTCTTC
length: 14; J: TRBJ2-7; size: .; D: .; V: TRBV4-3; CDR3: CASSQDSGLREQYF; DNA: TGCGCCAGCAGCCAAGATTCTGGACTACGGGAGCAGTACTTC
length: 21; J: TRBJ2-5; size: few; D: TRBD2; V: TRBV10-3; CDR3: CAIRRDFSTSDRLPVEATQYF; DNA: TGTGCCATCAGACGCGATTTCAGCACTAGCGACCGGCTGCCAGTCGAAGCGACCCAGTACTTC
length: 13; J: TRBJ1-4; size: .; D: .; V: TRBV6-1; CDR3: CASSGLVREKLFF; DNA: TGTGCCAGTTCAGGGCTGGTACGGGAAAAACTGTTTTTT
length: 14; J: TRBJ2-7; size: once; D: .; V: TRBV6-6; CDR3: CASSYETASYEQYF; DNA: TGTGCCAGCAGTTACGAAACAGCCTCTTACGAGCAGTACTTC
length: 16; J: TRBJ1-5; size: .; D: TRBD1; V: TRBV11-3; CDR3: CASTLQGARNNQPQHF; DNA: TGTGCCAGCACCTTACAGGGGGCGCGGAACAATCAGCCCCAGCATTTT
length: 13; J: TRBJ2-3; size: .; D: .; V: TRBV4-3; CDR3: CASSQVRTDTQYF; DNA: TGCGCCAGCAGCCAAGTCAGGACAGATACGCAGTATTTT
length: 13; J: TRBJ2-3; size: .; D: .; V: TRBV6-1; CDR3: CASSEEITDTQYF; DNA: TGTGCCAGCAGTGAGGAGATCACAGATACGCAGTATTTT
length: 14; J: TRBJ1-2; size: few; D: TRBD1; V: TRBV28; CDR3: CASSLDRDGIGYTF; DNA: TGTGCCAGCAGTTTGGACAGGGACGGAATCGGCTACACCTTC
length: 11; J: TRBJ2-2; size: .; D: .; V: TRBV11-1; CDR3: CASSTNGELFF; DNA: TGTGCCAGCAGCACTAACGGGGAGCTGTTTTTT
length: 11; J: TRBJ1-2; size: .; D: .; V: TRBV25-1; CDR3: CASSEFGHYTF; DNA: TGTGCCAGCAGTGAATTTGGACACTACACCTTC
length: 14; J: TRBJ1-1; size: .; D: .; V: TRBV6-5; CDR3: CASRRQVMNTEAFF; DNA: TGTGCCAGCAGGAGGCAAGTTATGAACACTGAAGCTTTCTTT
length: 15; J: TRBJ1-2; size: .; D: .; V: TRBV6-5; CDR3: CASSYSMRAWWGYTF; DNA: TGTGCCAGCAGTTACTCGATGCGGGCCTGGTGGGGCTACACCTTC
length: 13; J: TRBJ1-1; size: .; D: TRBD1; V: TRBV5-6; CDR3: CASSLRQGPEAFF; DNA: TGTGCCAGCAGCCTTCGACAGGGCCCTGAAGCTTTCTTT
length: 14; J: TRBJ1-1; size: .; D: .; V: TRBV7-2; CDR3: CASSLGGGNTEAFF; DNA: TGTGCCAGCAGCTTAGGAGGCGGGAACACTGAAGCTTTCTTT
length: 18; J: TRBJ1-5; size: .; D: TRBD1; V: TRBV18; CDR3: CASSLYPGQRYSNQPQHF; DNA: TGTGCCAGCTCACTATACCCGGGACAGAGGTATAGCAATCAGCCCCAGCATTTT
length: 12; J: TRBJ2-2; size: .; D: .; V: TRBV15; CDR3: CATSIRTGELFF; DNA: TGTGCCACCAGTATCCGCACCGGGGAGCTGTTTTTT
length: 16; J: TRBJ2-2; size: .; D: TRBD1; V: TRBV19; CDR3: CASSPRGQFTAGELFF; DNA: TGTGCCAGTAGTCCCAGGGGGCAATTTACGGCCGGGGAGCTGTTTTTT
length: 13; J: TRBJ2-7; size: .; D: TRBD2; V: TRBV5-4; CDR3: CASSLSSGSEQYF; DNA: TGTGCCAGCAGCTTAAGTAGCGGGAGCGAGCAGTACTTC
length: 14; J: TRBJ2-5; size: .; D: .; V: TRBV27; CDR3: CASSSLRGRETQYF; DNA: TGTGCCAGCAGTTCGCTCAGGGGTAGAGAGACCCAGTACTTC
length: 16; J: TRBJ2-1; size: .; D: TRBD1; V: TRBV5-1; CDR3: CASSLDGQGIYNEQFF; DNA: TGCGCCAGCAGCTTGGACGGACAGGGGATATACAATGAGCAGTTCTTC
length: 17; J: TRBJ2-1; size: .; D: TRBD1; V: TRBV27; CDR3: CASSLRTGVPYYNEQFF; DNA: TGTGCCAGCAGCCTCCGGACAGGGGTCCCCTACTACAATGAGCAGTTCTTC
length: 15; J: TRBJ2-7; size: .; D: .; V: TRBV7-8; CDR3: CASSLVPVGGYEQYF; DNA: TGTGCCAGCAGCTTAGTACCGGTGGGGGGCTACGAGCAGTACTTC
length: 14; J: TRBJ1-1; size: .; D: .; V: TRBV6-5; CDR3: CASSYSGGVAEAFF; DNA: TGTGCCAGCAGTTACTCGGGAGGGGTCGCTGAAGCTTTCTTT
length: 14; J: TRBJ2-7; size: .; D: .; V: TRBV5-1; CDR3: CASSWTALPYEQYF; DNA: TGCGCCAGCAGCTGGACAGCCCTTCCCTACGAGCAGTACTTC
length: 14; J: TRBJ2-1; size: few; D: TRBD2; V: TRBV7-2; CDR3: CASSDRRGGDEQFF; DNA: TGTGCCAGCAGCGACAGACGGGGGGGCGATGAGCAGTTCTTC
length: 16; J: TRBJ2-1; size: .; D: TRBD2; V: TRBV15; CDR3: CATSRDFSRGGNEQFF; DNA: TGTGCCACCAGCAGAGATTTTTCTCGGGGGGGCAATGAGCAGTTCTTC
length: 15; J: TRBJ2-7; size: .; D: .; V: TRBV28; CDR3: CASRRDREASYEQYF; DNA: TGTGCCAGCAGACGCGACAGGGAGGCATCCTACGAGCAGTACTTC
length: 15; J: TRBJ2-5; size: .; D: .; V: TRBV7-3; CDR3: CASSSRAGDQETQYF; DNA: TGTGCCAGCAGCTCACGCGCAGGGGATCAAGAGACCCAGTACTTC
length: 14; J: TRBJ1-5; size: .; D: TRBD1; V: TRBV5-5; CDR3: CASSYLQGNQPQHF; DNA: TGTGCCAGCAGCTACCTACAGGGGAATCAGCCCCAGCATTTT
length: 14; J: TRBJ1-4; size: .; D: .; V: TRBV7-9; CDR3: CASSLGGGNEKLFF; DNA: TGTGCCAGCAGCTTAGGAGGAGGGAATGAAAAACTGTTTTTT
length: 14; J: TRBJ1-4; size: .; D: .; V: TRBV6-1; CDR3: CASSSGYSNEKLFF; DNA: TGTGCCAGCAGTTCGGGGTATAGCAATGAAAAACTGTTTTTT
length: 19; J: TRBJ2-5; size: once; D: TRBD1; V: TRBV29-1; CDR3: CSVLHWGQGAYVAQETQYF; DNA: TGCAGCGTCCTACACTGGGGACAGGGGGCGTATGTGGCACAAGAGACCCAGTACTTC
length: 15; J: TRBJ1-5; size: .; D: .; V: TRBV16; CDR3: CASSQSREAYQPQHF; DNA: TGTGCCAGCAGCCAATCCCGGGAGGCCTATCAGCCCCAGCATTTT
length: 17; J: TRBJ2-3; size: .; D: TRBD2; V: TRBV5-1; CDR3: CASSLAFSGTYPDTQYF; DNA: TGCGCCAGCAGCTTGGCCTTTAGCGGGACATACCCAGATACGCAGTATTTT
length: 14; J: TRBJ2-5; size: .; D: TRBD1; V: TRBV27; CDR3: CASSIQGFGETQYF; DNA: TGTGCCAGCAGCATACAGGGGTTTGGTGAGACCCAGTACTTC
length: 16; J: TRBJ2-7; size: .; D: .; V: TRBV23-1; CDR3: CASSQSWQGSSYEQYF; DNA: TGCGCCAGCAGTCAATCGTGGCAGGGGAGCTCCTACGAGCAGTACTTC
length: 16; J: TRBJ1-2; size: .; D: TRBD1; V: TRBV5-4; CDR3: CASSHEGDRINYGYTF; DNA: TGTGCCAGCAGCCACGAAGGGGACAGAATTAACTATGGCTACACCTTC
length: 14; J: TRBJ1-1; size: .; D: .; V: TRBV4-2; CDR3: CASSQDKQNTEAFF; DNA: TGTGCCAGCAGCCAAGATAAGCAGAACACTGAAGCTTTCTTT
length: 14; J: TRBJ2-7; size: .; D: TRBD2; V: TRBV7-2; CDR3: CASSPGGSRDEQYF; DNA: TGTGCCAGCAGCCCCGGGGGGTCCAGGGACGAGCAGTACTTC